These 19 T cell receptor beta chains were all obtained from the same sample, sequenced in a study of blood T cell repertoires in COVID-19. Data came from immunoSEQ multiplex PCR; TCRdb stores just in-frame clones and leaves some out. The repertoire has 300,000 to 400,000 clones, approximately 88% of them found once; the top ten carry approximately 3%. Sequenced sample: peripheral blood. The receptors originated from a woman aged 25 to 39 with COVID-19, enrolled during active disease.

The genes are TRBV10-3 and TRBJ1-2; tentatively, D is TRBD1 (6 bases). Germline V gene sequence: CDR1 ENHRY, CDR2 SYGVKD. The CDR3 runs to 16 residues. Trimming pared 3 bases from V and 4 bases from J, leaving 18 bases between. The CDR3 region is CAISEDYRQAIYGYTF. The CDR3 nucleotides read TGTGCCATCAGTGAAGATTATCGACAGGCAATCTATGGCTACACCTTC.

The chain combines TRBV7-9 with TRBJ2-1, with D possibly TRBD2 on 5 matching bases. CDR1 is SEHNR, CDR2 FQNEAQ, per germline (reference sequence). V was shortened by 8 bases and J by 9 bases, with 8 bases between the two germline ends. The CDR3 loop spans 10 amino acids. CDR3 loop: CASGEGEQFF. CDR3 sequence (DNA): TGTGCCAGCGGAGAGGGTGAGCAGTTCTTC.

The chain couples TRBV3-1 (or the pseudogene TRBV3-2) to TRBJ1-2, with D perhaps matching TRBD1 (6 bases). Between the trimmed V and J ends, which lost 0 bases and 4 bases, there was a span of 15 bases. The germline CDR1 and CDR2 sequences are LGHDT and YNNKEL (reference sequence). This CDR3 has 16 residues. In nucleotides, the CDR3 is TGTGCCAGCAGCCAAGAAGGGGGGGGCCGCGGCTATGGCTACACCTTC. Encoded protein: CASSQEGGGRGYGYTF.

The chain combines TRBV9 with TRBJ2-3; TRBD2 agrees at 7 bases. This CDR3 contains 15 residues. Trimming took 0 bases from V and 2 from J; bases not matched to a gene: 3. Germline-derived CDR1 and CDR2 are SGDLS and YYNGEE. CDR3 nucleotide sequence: TGTGCCAGCAGCGTAGCTAGCGGACACACAGATACGCAGTATTTT. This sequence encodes CASSVASGHTDTQYF.

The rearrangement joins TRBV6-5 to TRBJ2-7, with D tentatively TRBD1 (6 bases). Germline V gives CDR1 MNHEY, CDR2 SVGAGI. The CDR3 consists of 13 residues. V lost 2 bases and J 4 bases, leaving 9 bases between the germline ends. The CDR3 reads CASSYRQGYEQYF. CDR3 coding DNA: TGTGCCAGCAGTTACAGGCAGGGGTACGAGCAGTACTTC.

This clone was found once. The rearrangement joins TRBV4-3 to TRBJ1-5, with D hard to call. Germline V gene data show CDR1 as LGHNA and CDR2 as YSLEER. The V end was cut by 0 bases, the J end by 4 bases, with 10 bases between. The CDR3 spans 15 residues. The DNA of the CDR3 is TGCGCCAGCAGCCAAGAAGCCCGGGAGAATCAGCCCCAGCATTTT. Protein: CASSQEARENQPQHF.

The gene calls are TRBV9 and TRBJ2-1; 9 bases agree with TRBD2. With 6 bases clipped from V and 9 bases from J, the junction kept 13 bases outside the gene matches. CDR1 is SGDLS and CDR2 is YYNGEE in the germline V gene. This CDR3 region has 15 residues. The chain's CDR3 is CASTEGGGRAVEQFF. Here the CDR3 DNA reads TGTGCCAGCACCGAGGGCGGCGGGAGGGCTGTTGAGCAGTTCTTC. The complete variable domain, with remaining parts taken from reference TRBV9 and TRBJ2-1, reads DSGVTQTPKHLITATGQRVTLRCSPRSGDLSVYWYQQSLDQGLQFLIQYYNGEERAKGNILERFSAQQFPDLHSELNLSSLELGDSALYFCASTEGGGRAVEQFFGPGTRLTVL.

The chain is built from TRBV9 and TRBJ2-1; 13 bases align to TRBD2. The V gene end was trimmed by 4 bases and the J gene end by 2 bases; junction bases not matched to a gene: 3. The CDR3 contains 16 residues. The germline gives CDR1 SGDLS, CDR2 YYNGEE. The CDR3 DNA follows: TGTGCCAGCAGCACCGGGACTAGCGGGGCCTACAATGAGCAGTTCTTC. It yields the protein CASSTGTSGAYNEQFF.

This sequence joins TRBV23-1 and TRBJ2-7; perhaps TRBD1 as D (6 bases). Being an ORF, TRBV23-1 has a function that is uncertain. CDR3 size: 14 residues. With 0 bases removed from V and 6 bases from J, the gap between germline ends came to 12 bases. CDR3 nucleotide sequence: TGCGCCAGCAGTCAATCGGGACACTCTGCCGAGCAGTACTTC. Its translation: CASSQSGHSAEQYF.

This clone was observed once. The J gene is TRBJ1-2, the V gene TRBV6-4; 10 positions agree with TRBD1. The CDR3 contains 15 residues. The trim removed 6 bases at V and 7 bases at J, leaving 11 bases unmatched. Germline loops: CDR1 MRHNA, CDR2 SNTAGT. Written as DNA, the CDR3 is TGTGCCAGCAGCCCTAAATCCGGGACAGGGGTTGGCTACACCTTC. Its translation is CASSPKSGTGVGYTF.

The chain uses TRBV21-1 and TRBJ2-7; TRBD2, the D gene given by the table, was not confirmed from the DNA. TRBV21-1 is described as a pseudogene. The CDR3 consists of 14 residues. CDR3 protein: CASRGRGSGYEQYV. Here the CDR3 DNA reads TGTGCCAGCAGGGGCAGAGGGAGCGGCTACGAGCAGTACGTC.

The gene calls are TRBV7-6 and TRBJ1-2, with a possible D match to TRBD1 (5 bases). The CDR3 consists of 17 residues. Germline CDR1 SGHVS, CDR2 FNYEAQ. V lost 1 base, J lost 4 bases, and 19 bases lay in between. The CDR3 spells CASSLEAGAGRSYGYTF. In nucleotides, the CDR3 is TGTGCCAGCAGCTTAGAGGCTGGGGCCGGCAGGAGCTATGGCTACACCTTC.

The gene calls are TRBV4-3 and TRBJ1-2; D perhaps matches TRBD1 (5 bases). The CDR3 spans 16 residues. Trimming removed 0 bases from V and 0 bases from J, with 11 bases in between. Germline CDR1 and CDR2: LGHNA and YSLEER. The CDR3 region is CASSQESVRANYGYTF. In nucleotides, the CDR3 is TGCGCCAGCAGCCAAGAATCGGTCAGGGCTAACTATGGCTACACCTTC.

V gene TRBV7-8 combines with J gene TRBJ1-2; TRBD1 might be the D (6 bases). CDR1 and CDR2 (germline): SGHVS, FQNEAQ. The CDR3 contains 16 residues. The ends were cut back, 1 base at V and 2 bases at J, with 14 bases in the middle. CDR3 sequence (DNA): TGTGCCAGCAGCTTAGACCCCCCTCAGGGGAACTATGGCTACACCTTC. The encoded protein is CASSLDPPQGNYGYTF.

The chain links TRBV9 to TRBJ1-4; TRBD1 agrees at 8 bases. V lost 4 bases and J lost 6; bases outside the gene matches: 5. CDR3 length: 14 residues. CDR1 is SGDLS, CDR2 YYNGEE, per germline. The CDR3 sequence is CASSHQGADEKLFF. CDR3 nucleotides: TGTGCCAGCAGCCACCAGGGGGCTGATGAAAAACTGTTTTTT. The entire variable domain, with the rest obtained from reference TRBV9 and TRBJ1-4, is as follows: DSGVTQTPKHLITATGQRVTLRCSPRSGDLSVYWYQQSLDQGLQFLIQYYNGEERAKGNILERFSAQQFPDLHSELNLSSLELGDSALYFCASSHQGADEKLFFGSGTQLSVL.

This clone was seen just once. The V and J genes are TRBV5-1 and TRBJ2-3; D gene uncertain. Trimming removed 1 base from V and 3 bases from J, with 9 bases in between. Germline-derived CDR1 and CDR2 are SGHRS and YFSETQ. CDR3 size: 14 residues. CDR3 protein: CASSLSDGTDTQYF. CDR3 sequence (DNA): TGCGCCAGCAGCTTGAGCGACGGGACAGATACGCAGTATTTT.

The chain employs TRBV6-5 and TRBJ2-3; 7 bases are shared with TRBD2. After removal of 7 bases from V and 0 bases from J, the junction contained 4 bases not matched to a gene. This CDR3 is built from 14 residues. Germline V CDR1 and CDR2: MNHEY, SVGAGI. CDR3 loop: CASNPAGSTDTQYF. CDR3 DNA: TGTGCCAGCAACCCAGCGGGGAGCACAGATACGCAGTATTTT.

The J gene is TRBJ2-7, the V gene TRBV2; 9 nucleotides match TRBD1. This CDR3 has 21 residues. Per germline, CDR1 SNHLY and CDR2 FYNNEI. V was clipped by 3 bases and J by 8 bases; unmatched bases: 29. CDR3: CASSDRDREDLRHYEPSKQYF. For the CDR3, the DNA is TGTGCCAGCAGTGATCGGGACAGGGAAGACCTTCGCCACTACGAACCATCGAAGCAGTACTTC.

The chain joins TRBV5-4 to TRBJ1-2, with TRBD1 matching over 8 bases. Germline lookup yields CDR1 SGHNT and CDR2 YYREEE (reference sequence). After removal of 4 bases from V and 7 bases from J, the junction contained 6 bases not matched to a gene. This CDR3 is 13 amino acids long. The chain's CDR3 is CASSPEQGGGYTF. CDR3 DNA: TGTGCCAGCAGCCCGGAACAGGGGGGTGGCTACACCTTC.